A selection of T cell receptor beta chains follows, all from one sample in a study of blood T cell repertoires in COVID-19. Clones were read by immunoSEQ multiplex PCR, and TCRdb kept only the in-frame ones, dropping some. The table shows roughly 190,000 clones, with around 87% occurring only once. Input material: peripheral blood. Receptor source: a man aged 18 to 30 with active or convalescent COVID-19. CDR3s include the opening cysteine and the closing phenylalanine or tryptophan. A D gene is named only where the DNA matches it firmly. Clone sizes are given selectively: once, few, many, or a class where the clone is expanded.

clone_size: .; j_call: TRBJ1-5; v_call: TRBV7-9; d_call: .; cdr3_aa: CASSSTGGDQPQHF; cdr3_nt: TGTGCCAGCAGCTCGACAGGTGGCGATCAGCCCCAGCATTTT
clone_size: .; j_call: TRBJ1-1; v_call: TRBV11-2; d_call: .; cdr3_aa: CASSPLRGNTEAFF; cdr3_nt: TGTGCCAGCAGCCCACTACGGGGGAACACTGAAGCTTTCTTT
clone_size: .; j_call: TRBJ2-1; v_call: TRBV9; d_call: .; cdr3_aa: CASSSSPGRGINNEQFF; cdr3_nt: TGTGCCAGCAGCAGCTCGCCGGGGCGCGGGATTAACAATGAGCAGTTCTTC
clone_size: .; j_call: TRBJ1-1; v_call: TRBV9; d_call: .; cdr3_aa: CASSVLTGETEAFF; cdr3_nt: TGTGCCAGCAGCGTTTTAACCGGGGAAACTGAAGCTTTCTTT
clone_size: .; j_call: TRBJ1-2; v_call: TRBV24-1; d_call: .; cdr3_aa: CATSGQPFMGYTF; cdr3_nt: TGTGCCACCAGTGGACAGCCGTTTATGGGCTACACCTTC
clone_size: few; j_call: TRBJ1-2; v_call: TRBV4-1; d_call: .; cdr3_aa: CASSQADSLGLYGYTF; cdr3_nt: TGCGCCAGCAGCCAGGCTGACAGCCTGGGCCTCTATGGCTACACCTTC
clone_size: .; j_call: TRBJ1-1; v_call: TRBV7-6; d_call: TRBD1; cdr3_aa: CASSFTGGVNTEAFF; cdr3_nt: TGTGCCAGCAGCTTTACAGGGGGTGTAAATACTGAAGCTTTCTTT
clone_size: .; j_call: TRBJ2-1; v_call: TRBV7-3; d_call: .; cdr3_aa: CASSLASNEQFF; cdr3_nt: TGTGCCAGCAGCTTAGCTAGCAATGAGCAGTTCTTC
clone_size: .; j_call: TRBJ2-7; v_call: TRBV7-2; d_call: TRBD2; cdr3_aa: CASSTRTSGTQYF; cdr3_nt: TGTGCCAGCAGCACCCGGACTAGCGGAACCCAGTACTTC
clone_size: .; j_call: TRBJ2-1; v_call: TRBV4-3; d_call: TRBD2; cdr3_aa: CASSPFTSGSYNEQFF; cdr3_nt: TGCGCCAGCAGCCCGTTCACTAGCGGATCCTACAATGAGCAGTTCTTC
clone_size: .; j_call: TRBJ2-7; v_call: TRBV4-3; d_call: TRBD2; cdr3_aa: CASSQGPGTTYEQYF; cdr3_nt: TGCGCCAGCAGCCAAGGGCCTGGGACTACCTACGAGCAGTACTTC
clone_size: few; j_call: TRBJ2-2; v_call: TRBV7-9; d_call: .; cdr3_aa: CASSSNWELFF; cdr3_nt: TGTGCCAGCAGCTCCAACTGGGAGCTGTTTTTT
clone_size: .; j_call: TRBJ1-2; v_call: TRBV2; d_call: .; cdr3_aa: CASSEEGLIYGYTF; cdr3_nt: TGTGCCAGCAGTGAAGAGGGGTTGATCTATGGCTACACCTTC
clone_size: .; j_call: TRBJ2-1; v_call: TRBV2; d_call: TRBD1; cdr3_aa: CASSDSQQGFGEQFF; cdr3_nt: TGTGCCAGCAGTGATAGCCAACAGGGGTTTGGTGAGCAGTTCTTC
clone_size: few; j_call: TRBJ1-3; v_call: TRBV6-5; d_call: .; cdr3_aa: CASRPGHSSGNTIYF; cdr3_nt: TGTGCCAGCAGGCCCGGACATAGCTCTGGAAACACCATATATTTT
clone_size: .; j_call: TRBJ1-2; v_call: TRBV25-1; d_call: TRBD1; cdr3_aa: CASSRPGGSNYGYTF; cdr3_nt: TGTGCCAGCAGCAGACCAGGGGGCAGTAACTATGGCTACACCTTC
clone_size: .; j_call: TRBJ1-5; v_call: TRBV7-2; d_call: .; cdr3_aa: CASSTQGIQPQHF; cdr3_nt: TGTGCCAGCAGCACTCAGGGTATTCAGCCCCAGCATTTT
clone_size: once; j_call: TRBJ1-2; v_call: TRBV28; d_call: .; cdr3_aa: CASSSGSINYGYTF; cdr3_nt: TGTGCCAGCAGTTCTGGCTCCATAAACTATGGCTACACCTTC
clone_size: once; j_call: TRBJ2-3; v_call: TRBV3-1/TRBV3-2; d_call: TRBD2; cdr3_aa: CASSGTSGVQYF; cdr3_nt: TGTGCCAGCAGCGGGACTAGCGGGGTGCAGTATTTT
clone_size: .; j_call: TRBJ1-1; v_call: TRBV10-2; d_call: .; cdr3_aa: CASSVNRATEAFF; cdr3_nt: TGCGCCAGCAGTGTTAACAGGGCCACTGAAGCTTTCTTT
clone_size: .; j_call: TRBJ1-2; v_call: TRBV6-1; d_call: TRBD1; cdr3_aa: CASSERTTGVTYGYTF; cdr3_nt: TGTGCCAGCAGTGAAAGGACGACAGGGGTCACCTATGGCTACACCTTC
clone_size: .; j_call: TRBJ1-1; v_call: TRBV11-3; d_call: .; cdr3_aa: CASSLSEAGLENTEAFF; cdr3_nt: TGTGCCAGCAGCTTATCGGAAGCGGGGCTTGAGAACACTGAAGCTTTCTTT
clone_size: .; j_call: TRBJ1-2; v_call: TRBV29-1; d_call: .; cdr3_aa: CSVGLAGTNYGYTF; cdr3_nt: TGCAGCGTTGGCCTGGCAGGAACTAACTATGGCTACACCTTC
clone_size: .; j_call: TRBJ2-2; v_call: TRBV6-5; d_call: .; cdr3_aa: CASMAASNTGELFF; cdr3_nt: TGTGCCAGCATGGCGGCCTCGAACACCGGGGAGCTGTTTTTT
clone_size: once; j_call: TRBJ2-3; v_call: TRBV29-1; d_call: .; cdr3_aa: CSVRTGLHTDTQYF; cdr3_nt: TGCAGCGTTCGAACGGGACTCCACACAGATACGCAGTATTTT
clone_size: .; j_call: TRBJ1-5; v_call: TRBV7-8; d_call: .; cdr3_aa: CASSLHQQGIGNQPQHF; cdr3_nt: TGTGCCAGCAGCTTACACCAACAGGGAATAGGCAATCAGCCCCAGCATTTT
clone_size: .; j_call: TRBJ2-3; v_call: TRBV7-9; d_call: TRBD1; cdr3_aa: CASSLGRIGQGGLDTQYF; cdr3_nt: TGTGCCAGCAGCTTAGGCCGGATCGGACAGGGTGGCTTAGATACGCAGTATTTT
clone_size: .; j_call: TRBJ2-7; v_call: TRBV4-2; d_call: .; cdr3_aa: CASSQDDGGKVYEQYF; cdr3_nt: TGTGCCAGCAGCCAAGACGACGGCGGGAAAGTCTACGAGCAGTACTTC
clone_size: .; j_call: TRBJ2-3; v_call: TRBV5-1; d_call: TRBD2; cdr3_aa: CASSQTIAGMGDTQYF; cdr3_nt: TGCGCCAGCAGCCAAACAATAGCGGGAATGGGTGATACGCAGTATTTT
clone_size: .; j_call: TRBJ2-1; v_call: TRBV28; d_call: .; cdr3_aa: CASSLPDSWSSYNEQFF; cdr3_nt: TGTGCCAGCAGTCTCCCGGACAGTTGGAGCTCCTACAATGAGCAGTTCTTC
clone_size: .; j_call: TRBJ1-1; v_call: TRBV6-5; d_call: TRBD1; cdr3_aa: CASSRLGQVGTEAFF; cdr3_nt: TGTGCCAGCAGTCGACTGGGACAGGTGGGCACTGAAGCTTTCTTT
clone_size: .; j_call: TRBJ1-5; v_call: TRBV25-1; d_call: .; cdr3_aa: CASGQGNQPQHF; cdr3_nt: TGTGCCAGCGGGCAGGGGAATCAGCCCCAGCATTTT
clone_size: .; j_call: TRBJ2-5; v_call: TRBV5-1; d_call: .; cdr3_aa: CASSYTGDETQYF; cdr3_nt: TGCGCCAGCAGCTATACGGGAGATGAGACCCAGTACTTC
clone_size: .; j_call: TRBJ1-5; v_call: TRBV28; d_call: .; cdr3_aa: CASSGGGEGNQPQHF; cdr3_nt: TGTGCCAGCAGTGGCGGGGGAGAGGGCAATCAGCCCCAGCATTTT
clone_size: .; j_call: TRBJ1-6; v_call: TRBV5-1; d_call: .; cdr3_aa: CASSLATGLDNSPLHF; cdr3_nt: TGCGCCAGCAGCTTGGCCACAGGGCTCGATAATTCACCCCTCCACTTT